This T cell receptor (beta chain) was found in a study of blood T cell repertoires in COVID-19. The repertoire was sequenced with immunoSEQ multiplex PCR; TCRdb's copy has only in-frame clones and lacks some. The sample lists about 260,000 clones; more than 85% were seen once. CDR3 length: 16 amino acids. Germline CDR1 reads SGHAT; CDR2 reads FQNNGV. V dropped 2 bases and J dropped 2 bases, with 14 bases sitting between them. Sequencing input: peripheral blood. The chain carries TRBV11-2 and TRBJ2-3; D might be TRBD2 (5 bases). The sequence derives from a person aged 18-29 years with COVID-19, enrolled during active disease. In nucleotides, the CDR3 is TGTGCCAGCAGCTTACAGACGCTAGCTTTCACAGATACGCAGTATTTT. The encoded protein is CASSLQTLAFTDTQYF.